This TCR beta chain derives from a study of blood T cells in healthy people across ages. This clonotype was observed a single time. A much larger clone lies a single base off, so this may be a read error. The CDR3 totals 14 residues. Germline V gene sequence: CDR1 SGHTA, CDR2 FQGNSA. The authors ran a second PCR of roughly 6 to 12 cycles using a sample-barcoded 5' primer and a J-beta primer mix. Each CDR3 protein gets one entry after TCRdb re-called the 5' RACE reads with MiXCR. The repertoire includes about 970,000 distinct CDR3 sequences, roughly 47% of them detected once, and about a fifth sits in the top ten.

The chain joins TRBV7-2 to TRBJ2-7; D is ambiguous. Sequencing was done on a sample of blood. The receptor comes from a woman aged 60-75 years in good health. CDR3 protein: CASSLGPQSCEQYF. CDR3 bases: TGTGCCAGCAGCTTAGGCCCACAGTCCTGCGAGCAGTACTTC.